A selection of T cell receptor beta chains follows, all from one sample in a study of T cell repertoires in cytomegalovirus infection. Via MiXCR, TCRdb re-called the reads, giving one row per CDR3 protein. This table has 370,000 or so distinct CDR3 sequences, just under 35% appearing once. No antigens are known for them. The specimen was cultured PBMCs, collected from culture after CMV antigen stimulation. The receptors here all came from a human donor in good health (CMV status not recorded). Some clones in this sample may be carry-over from other donors' samples. Each CDR3 is given without its conserved first and last residue.

CDR3	V	J
ASSQDTGAPGQLDGYT	TRBV4-2	TRBJ1-2
ASSLRTLANTGELF	TRBV4-3	TRBJ2-2
ASSSRGQRAYNEQF	TRBV12-3/TRBV12-4	TRBJ2-1
VSQSGSFYDEQF	TRBV6-5	TRBJ2-1
ASSPDEAGRHEQY	TRBV19	TRBJ2-7
ASSALRGRNEQF	TRBV7-2	TRBJ2-1
ASSPNRGYNEQF	TRBV23-1	TRBJ2-1
ASSLGDRGYSNQPQH	TRBV7-8	TRBJ1-5
ASSFGAQDTQY	TRBV7-2	TRBJ2-3
ASSQTSGETQY	TRBV3-1	TRBJ2-5
AWSVRPGGPKTYEQY	TRBV30	TRBJ2-7
ASSGDEQF	TRBV12-3/TRBV12-4	TRBJ2-1
ASSFGLDEQF	TRBV7-8	TRBJ2-1
ASSLYGGNEQF	TRBV11-2	TRBJ2-1
ASSYLQAGAGSNTGELF	TRBV6-5	TRBJ2-2
ASSDRDGIEAF	TRBV12-3/TRBV12-4	TRBJ1-1
ASSFEGRGSEQF	TRBV11-2	TRBJ2-1
ASSQDTLRPWNEKLF	TRBV4-1	TRBJ1-4
ASSLVGTKNEQF	TRBV7-6	TRBJ2-1
ASNRWEGAGRGNSPLH	TRBV28	TRBJ1-6
ASSQSTAGAYEQY	TRBV4-3	TRBJ2-7
ASSTAPTGSAQF	TRBV7-8	TRBJ2-1
ASSVSGQGWDLAGNPYEQY	TRBV9	TRBJ2-7
ASSLALSPTDTQY	TRBV11-2	TRBJ2-3
ASSLAPVRTYGYT	TRBV7-2	TRBJ1-2
SASRTVEGYT	TRBV20-1	TRBJ1-2
ASSIGGLQTQY	TRBV19	TRBJ2-5
SARADHEQF	TRBV20-1	TRBJ2-1
ASSYAQAGEAF	TRBV6-6	TRBJ1-1
ASSQDSPHGYT	TRBV7-9	TRBJ1-2
ASSIDLSGSSGNTIY	TRBV19	TRBJ1-3
ASSLEAGFSYNEQF	TRBV7-8	TRBJ2-1
ASSLGTGGASNQPQH	TRBV28	TRBJ1-5
ASSKQGAFIDEQF	TRBV19	TRBJ2-1
ASSLRGTGGADTQY	TRBV7-2	TRBJ2-3
ASSFVLKGDGGFHGARY	TRBV7-6	TRBJ2-5
ASGAGSFSYNEQF	TRBV7-2	TRBJ2-1
ASSHGTGGTADYGYT	TRBV11-3	TRBJ1-2
SAGSLTSGSYNEQF	TRBV20-1	TRBJ2-1
ASSIVTGPTEAF	TRBV19	TRBJ1-1
SARDQELDNEQF	TRBV20-1	TRBJ2-1
SAEGLASGKGETQY	TRBV20-1	TRBJ2-5